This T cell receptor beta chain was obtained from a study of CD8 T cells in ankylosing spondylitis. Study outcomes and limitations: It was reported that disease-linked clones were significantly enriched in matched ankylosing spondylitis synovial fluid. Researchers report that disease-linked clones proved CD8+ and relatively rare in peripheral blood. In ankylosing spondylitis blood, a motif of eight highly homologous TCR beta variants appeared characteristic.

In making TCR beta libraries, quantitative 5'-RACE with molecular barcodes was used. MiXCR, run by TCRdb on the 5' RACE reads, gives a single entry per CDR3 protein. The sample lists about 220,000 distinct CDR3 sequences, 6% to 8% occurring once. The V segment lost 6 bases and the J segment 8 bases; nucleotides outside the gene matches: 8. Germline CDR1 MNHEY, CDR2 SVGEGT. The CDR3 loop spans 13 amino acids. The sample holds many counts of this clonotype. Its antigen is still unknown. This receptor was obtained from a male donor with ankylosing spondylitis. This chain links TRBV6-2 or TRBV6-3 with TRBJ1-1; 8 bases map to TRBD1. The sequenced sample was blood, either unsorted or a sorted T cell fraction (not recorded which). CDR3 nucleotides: TGTGCCAGCAGGATCGGACAGGGTACCGAAGCTTTCTTT. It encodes CASRIGQGTEAFF.